This is a list of T cell receptor beta chains from one sample in a study of lymphopenia after photon versus proton radiotherapy. This table comes from immunoSEQ multiplex PCR, and its TCRdb copy is limited to in-frame clones, with some not included. This table holds about 12,000 clones, 89% found once. Sequenced material: peripheral blood, taken from a patient treated with proton-based radiotherapy. The receptors shown here come from a man between 60 and 75 years old with pancreatic cancer. The CDR3 runs from the conserved cysteine through the conserved F or W. Fields, in order: clone size, D gene, J gene, V gene, CDR3 protein, CDR3 DNA. A D gene is named only where the DNA matches it firmly. Not every row has a clone size; where given, it reads once, few, many or a size class.

abundance: -; d_gene: -; j_gene: TRBJ2-7; v_gene: TRBV18; CDR3aa: CASSPGNPYEQYF; CDR3nt: TGTGCCAGCTCACCAGGTAACCCCTACGAGCAGTACTTC
abundance: -; d_gene: -; j_gene: TRBJ1-2; v_gene: TRBV5-5; CDR3aa: CASSRGDFYGYTF; CDR3nt: TGTGCCAGCAGCCGAGGGGATTTTTATGGCTACACCTTC
abundance: -; d_gene: -; j_gene: TRBJ1-1; v_gene: TRBV11-2; CDR3aa: CASSYLTGRLNTEAFF; CDR3nt: TGTGCCAGCAGCTATCTTACGGGACGGTTGAACACTGAAGCTTTCTTT
abundance: -; d_gene: -; j_gene: TRBJ1-5; v_gene: TRBV6-5; CDR3aa: CASKLGRDSNQPQHF; CDR3nt: TGTGCCAGCAAACTGGGTCGAGATAGCAATCAGCCCCAGCATTTT
abundance: -; d_gene: -; j_gene: TRBJ2-3; v_gene: TRBV6-6; CDR3aa: CASSLRTDTQYF; CDR3nt: TGTGCCAGCAGTCTCCGCACAGATACGCAGTATTTT
abundance: few; d_gene: TRBD1; j_gene: TRBJ2-1; v_gene: TRBV5-4; CDR3aa: CASSLAGTANEQFF; CDR3nt: TGTGCCAGCAGCTTGGCAGGGACAGCTAATGAGCAGTTCTTC
abundance: -; d_gene: -; j_gene: TRBJ1-5; v_gene: TRBV13; CDR3aa: CASSLRRGGNQPQHF; CDR3nt: TGTGCCAGCAGCTTACGGCGGGGCGGCAATCAGCCCCAGCATTTT
abundance: -; d_gene: -; j_gene: TRBJ2-3; v_gene: TRBV2; CDR3aa: CASSVHGDTQYF; CDR3nt: TGTGCCAGCAGTGTCCATGGTGATACGCAGTATTTT
abundance: -; d_gene: TRBD2; j_gene: TRBJ2-7; v_gene: TRBV7-2; CDR3aa: CASSLVSSGRVGSYEQYF; CDR3nt: TGTGCCAGCAGCTTAGTATCTAGCGGGAGGGTAGGTTCCTACGAGCAGTACTTC
abundance: -; d_gene: -; j_gene: TRBJ2-7; v_gene: TRBV7-9; CDR3aa: CASSSGSLSYEQYF; CDR3nt: TGTGCCAGCAGCTCAGGGTCCTTAAGTTACGAGCAGTACTTC
abundance: few; d_gene: -; j_gene: TRBJ1-4; v_gene: TRBV6-6; CDR3aa: CASSRDFNEKLFF; CDR3nt: TGTGCCAGCAGTCGGGACTTTAATGAAAAACTGTTTTTT
abundance: -; d_gene: -; j_gene: TRBJ2-3; v_gene: TRBV5-1; CDR3aa: CASSLDGAVTDTQYF; CDR3nt: TGCGCCAGCAGCTTGGACGGCGCCGTCACAGATACGCAGTATTTT
abundance: -; d_gene: -; j_gene: TRBJ1-5; v_gene: TRBV2; CDR3aa: CASASVGRGQPQHF; CDR3nt: TGTGCCAGCGCTTCGGTCGGAAGGGGGCAGCCCCAGCATTTT
abundance: -; d_gene: -; j_gene: TRBJ1-1; v_gene: TRBV7-3; CDR3aa: CASSRTGSATEAFF; CDR3nt: TGTGCCAGCAGCCGAACAGGGTCCGCCACTGAAGCTTTCTTT
abundance: -; d_gene: TRBD1; j_gene: TRBJ1-2; v_gene: TRBV30; CDR3aa: CAWNRDRGHGYTF; CDR3nt: TGTGCCTGGAACCGGGACAGGGGACATGGCTACACCTTC
abundance: -; d_gene: -; j_gene: TRBJ2-1; v_gene: TRBV10-2; CDR3aa: CASSEIGRAHNEQFF; CDR3nt: TGCGCCAGCAGTGAGATTGGCAGGGCCCACAATGAGCAGTTCTTC
abundance: -; d_gene: -; j_gene: TRBJ2-7; v_gene: TRBV29-1; CDR3aa: CSVEAPSYEQYF; CDR3nt: TGCAGCGTTGAAGCTCCATCCTACGAGCAGTACTTC
abundance: -; d_gene: -; j_gene: TRBJ1-5; v_gene: TRBV30; CDR3aa: CAWSHGWGNQPQHF; CDR3nt: TGTGCCTGGAGTCACGGGTGGGGCAATCAGCCCCAGCATTTT
abundance: -; d_gene: TRBD1; j_gene: TRBJ1-5; v_gene: TRBV28; CDR3aa: CAATGVLNQPQHF; CDR3nt: TGTGCTGCAACAGGGGTCTTAAATCAGCCCCAGCATTTT
abundance: -; d_gene: TRBD1; j_gene: TRBJ2-3; v_gene: TRBV6-6; CDR3aa: CASSYVGQTDTQYF; CDR3nt: TGTGCCAGCAGTTACGTGGGACAGACAGATACGCAGTATTTT
abundance: -; d_gene: -; j_gene: TRBJ2-7; v_gene: TRBV21-1; CDR3aa: CASSAINPQVSYEQYF; CDR3nt: TGTGCCAGCAGCGCTATTAATCCTCAGGTCTCCTACGAGCAGTACTTC
abundance: -; d_gene: TRBD1; j_gene: TRBJ1-5; v_gene: TRBV4-2; CDR3aa: CASSQRTGGNQPQHF; CDR3nt: TGTGCCAGCAGCCAACGGACAGGGGGAAATCAGCCCCAGCATTTT
abundance: -; d_gene: TRBD2; j_gene: TRBJ2-5; v_gene: TRBV19; CDR3aa: CASSTWGGTAGEETQYF; CDR3nt: TGTGCCAGTAGTACATGGGGAGGAACGGCGGGAGAAGAGACCCAGTACTTC
abundance: -; d_gene: -; j_gene: TRBJ1-2; v_gene: TRBV30; CDR3aa: CAWSETIRTYGYTF; CDR3nt: TGTGCCTGGAGTGAAACAATCCGTACTTATGGCTACACCTTC
abundance: few; d_gene: -; j_gene: TRBJ2-2; v_gene: TRBV27; CDR3aa: CASSFSSTGELFF; CDR3nt: TGTGCCAGCAGTTTTTCGAGCACCGGGGAGCTGTTTTTT
abundance: -; d_gene: TRBD1; j_gene: TRBJ2-5; v_gene: TRBV6-4; CDR3aa: CASSDRQGQETQYF; CDR3nt: TGTGCCAGCAGTGATCGACAGGGCCAAGAGACCCAGTACTTC
abundance: -; d_gene: TRBD1; j_gene: TRBJ1-5; v_gene: TRBV28; CDR3aa: CASTPDRGNQPQHF; CDR3nt: TGTGCCAGCACCCCGGACAGGGGCAATCAGCCCCAGCATTTT
abundance: -; d_gene: TRBD1; j_gene: TRBJ2-7; v_gene: TRBV6-5; CDR3aa: CASSSQGAPHEQYF; CDR3nt: TGTGCCAGCAGTTCCCAGGGGGCTCCCCACGAGCAGTACTTC
abundance: -; d_gene: -; j_gene: TRBJ1-2; v_gene: TRBV6-6; CDR3aa: CASSYRPTDNYGYTF; CDR3nt: TGTGCCAGCAGTTACCGACCTACAGACAACTATGGCTACACCTTC
abundance: -; d_gene: -; j_gene: TRBJ1-4; v_gene: TRBV6-1; CDR3aa: CASSLGGLDEKLFF; CDR3nt: TGTGCCAGCAGTTTAGGAGGGTTGGATGAAAAACTGTTTTTT
abundance: -; d_gene: -; j_gene: TRBJ2-5; v_gene: TRBV5-5; CDR3aa: CASSLAPGAGETQYF; CDR3nt: TGTGCCAGCAGCTTGGCCCCGGGGGCTGGGGAGACCCAGTACTTC
abundance: once; d_gene: -; j_gene: TRBJ2-3; v_gene: TRBV11-2; CDR3aa: CASSPRGWGTDTQYF; CDR3nt: TGTGCCAGCAGCCCCCGGGGGTGGGGCACAGATACGCAGTATTTT
abundance: -; d_gene: -; j_gene: TRBJ1-1; v_gene: TRBV10-3; CDR3aa: CAIRTLGSSNTEAFF; CDR3nt: TGTGCCATCAGAACCCTGGGCAGCTCTAACACTGAAGCTTTCTTT
abundance: -; d_gene: -; j_gene: TRBJ1-1; v_gene: TRBV30; CDR3aa: CAWSGGRPFF; CDR3nt: TGTGCCTGGAGTGGGGGGAGGCCTTTCTTT
abundance: -; d_gene: TRBD2; j_gene: TRBJ2-1; v_gene: TRBV5-4; CDR3aa: CASSWSGRAGHRGQFF; CDR3nt: TGTGCCAGCAGCTGGAGCGGGAGGGCCGGCCACAGGGGGCAGTTCTTC
abundance: few; d_gene: TRBD1; j_gene: TRBJ2-2; v_gene: TRBV5-1; CDR3aa: CASMAYRGHGGELFF; CDR3nt: TGCGCCAGCATGGCCTACAGGGGGCATGGCGGGGAGCTGTTTTTT
abundance: -; d_gene: -; j_gene: TRBJ2-1; v_gene: TRBV21-1; CDR3aa: CASSSTSATPSNEQFF; CDR3nt: -
abundance: -; d_gene: TRBD1; j_gene: TRBJ2-1; v_gene: TRBV9; CDR3aa: CASSVDRASYNEQFF; CDR3nt: TGTGCCAGCAGCGTTGACAGGGCTTCCTACAATGAGCAGTTCTTC
abundance: -; d_gene: -; j_gene: TRBJ2-3; v_gene: TRBV5-4; CDR3aa: CASSLDRGVTDTQYF; CDR3nt: TGTGCCAGCAGCTTGGATCGCGGGGTGACAGATACGCAGTATTTT
abundance: once; d_gene: -; j_gene: TRBJ2-7; v_gene: TRBV21-1; CDR3aa: CASSKALSRTESSYEQYF; CDR3nt: TGTGCCAGCAGCAAAGCCTTATCCAGGACGGAGAGCTCCTACGAGCAGTACTTC
abundance: -; d_gene: -; j_gene: TRBJ2-7; v_gene: TRBV6-6; CDR3aa: CASRTGGGDYEQYF; CDR3nt: TGTGCCAGCAGAACAGGGGGAGGGGACTACGAGCAGTACTTC
abundance: -; d_gene: TRBD1; j_gene: TRBJ1-2; v_gene: TRBV2; CDR3aa: CASGGQWGLRGYTF; CDR3nt: TGTGCCAGCGGGGGACAGTGGGGTTTAAGAGGCTACACCTTC
abundance: -; d_gene: TRBD1; j_gene: TRBJ1-5; v_gene: TRBV5-5; CDR3aa: CASSPLVRDRVSNQPQHF; CDR3nt: TGTGCCAGCAGCCCGTTGGTCCGGGACAGGGTAAGCAATCAGCCCCAGCATTTT
abundance: -; d_gene: TRBD1; j_gene: TRBJ2-7; v_gene: TRBV6-5; CDR3aa: CASSYSQGYEQYF; CDR3nt: TGTGCCAGCAGTTACTCACAGGGGTATGAGCAGTACTTC
abundance: -; d_gene: -; j_gene: TRBJ1-3; v_gene: TRBV7-9; CDR3aa: CASSSLRGTGNTIYF; CDR3nt: TGTGCCAGCAGCTCTTTAAGGGGTACTGGAAACACCATATATTTT
abundance: -; d_gene: -; j_gene: TRBJ2-5; v_gene: TRBV7-6; CDR3aa: CASSSPGGETQYF; CDR3nt: TGTGCCAGCAGCTCCCCCGGCGGAGAGACCCAGTACTTC
abundance: -; d_gene: TRBD1; j_gene: TRBJ1-2; v_gene: TRBV11-2; CDR3aa: CASSSDRAYGYTF; CDR3nt: TGTGCCAGCAGCTCGGACAGGGCCTATGGCTACACCTTC
abundance: -; d_gene: -; j_gene: TRBJ2-1; v_gene: TRBV19; CDR3aa: CASRGQGNEQFF; CDR3nt: TGTGCCAGTAGGGGGCAAGGTAATGAGCAGTTCTTC